Ten or more counts support the clone carrying this T cell receptor (beta chain). Its antigen is undetermined. Each CDR3 protein gets one entry after TCRdb re-called the 5' RACE reads with MiXCR. The repertoire holds roughly 60,000 distinct CDR3 sequences, roughly 6.1% seen once, with under 6% in the top ten. The sample is drawn from a study of CD8 T cells in ankylosing spondylitis. From germline, CDR1 is SGHVS and CDR2 FQNEAQ. The V gene lost 7 bases and the J gene lost 8 bases, with 14 bases spanning the gap. The CDR3 length is 13 residues. Study conclusions and caveats: Ankylosing spondylitis blood appeared to be characterized by a TCR beta motif of roughly eight highly homologous variants.

V and J are TRBV7-8 and TRBJ1-4; maybe TRBD1 (6 bases). Material for sequencing was synovial fluid, either unsorted or a sorted T cell fraction (not recorded which). The source is a male donor with ankylosing spondylitis. The CDR3 spells CASTPVQGEKLFF. Here the CDR3 DNA reads TGTGCCAGCACCCCAGTTCAGGGGGAAAAACTGTTTTTT.